This TCR beta chain derives from a study of control samples from healthy donors and cancer patients. The assay was immunoSEQ multiplex PCR, and TCRdb's table has in-frame clones only and misses some. The sample includes about 160,000 clones, around 94% of them seen just once. A word on this clone: This sample includes further DNA sequences coding for the same CDR3.

The origin of this receptor is a man in his sixties with colorectal cancer. The sequencing sample was made of PBMCs.

CDR3 residues: CASSLDRVQAFYGYTF. The CDR3 DNA is TGTGCCAGCAGCTTAGATCGGGTACAAGCCTTCTATGGCTACACCTTC. The chain carries TRBV11-2 and TRBJ1-2; D gene unclear. CDR1 and CDR2 from the germline V gene are SGHAT and FQNNGV. CDR3 length: 16 amino acids. Trimming left V 0 bases short and J 4 bases short, with 15 bases between.